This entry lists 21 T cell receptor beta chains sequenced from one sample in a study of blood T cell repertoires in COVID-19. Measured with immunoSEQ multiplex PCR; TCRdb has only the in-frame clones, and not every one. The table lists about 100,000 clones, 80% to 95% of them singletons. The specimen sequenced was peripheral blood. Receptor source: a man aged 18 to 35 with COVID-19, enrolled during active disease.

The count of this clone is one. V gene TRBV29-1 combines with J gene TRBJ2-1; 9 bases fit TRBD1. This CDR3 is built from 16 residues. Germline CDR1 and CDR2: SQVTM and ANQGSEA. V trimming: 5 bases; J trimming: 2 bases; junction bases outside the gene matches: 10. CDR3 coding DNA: TGCAGCGTTCGTTACCGGGACAGGGCCGCCTACAATGAGCAGTTCTTC. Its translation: CSVRYRDRAAYNEQFF.

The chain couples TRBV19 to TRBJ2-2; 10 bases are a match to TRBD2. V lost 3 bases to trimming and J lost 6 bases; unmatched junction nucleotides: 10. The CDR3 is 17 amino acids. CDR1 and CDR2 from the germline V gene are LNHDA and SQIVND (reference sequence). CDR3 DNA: TGTGCCAGTAGTATCCCCTTGAGCGGGAGGGCCGCCGGGGAGCTGTTTTTT. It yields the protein CASSIPLSGRAAGELFF.

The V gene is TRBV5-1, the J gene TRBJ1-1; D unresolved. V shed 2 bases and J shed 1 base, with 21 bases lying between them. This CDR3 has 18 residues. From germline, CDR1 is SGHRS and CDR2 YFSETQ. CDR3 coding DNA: TGCGCCAGCAGCTTTGAGGCGGGGTTGTGGAAAGCGAACACTGAAGCTTTCTTT. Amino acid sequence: CASSFEAGLWKANTEAFF.

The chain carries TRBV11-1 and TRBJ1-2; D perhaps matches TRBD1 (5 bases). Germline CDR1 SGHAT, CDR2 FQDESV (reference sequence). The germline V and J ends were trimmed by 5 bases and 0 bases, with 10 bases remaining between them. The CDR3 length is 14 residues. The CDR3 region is CASSRQGSNYGYTF. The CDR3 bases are TGTGCCAGCAGCCGCCAGGGTTCTAACTATGGCTACACCTTC.

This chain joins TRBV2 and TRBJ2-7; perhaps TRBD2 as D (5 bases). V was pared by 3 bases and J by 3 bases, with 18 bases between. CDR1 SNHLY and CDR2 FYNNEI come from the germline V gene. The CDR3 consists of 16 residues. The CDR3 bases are TGTGCCAGCAGTGATAGTAACCATGAGGGTTTCTACGAGCAGTACTTC. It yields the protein CASSDSNHEGFYEQYF.

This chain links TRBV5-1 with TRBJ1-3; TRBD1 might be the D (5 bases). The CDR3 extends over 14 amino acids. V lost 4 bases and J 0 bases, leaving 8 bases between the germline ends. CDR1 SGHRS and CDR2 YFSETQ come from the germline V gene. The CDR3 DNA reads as TGCGCCAGCAGCCAGGGTAGCTCTGGAAACACCATATATTTT. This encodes CASSQGSSGNTIYF.

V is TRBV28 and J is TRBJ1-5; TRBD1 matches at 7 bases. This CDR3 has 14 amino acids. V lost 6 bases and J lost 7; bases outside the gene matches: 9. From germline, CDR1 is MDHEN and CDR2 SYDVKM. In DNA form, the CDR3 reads TGTGCCAGCAGCCTGTGGCAGGGGGGCCAGCCCCAGCATTTT. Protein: CASSLWQGGQPQHF.

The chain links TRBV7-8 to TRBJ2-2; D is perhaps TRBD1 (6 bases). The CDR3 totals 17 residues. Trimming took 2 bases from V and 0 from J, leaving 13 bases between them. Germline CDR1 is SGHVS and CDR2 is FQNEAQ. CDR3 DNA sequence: TGTGCCAGCAGCTTACGACCGGGACACTCGAACACCGGGGAGCTGTTTTTT. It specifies CASSLRPGHSNTGELFF.

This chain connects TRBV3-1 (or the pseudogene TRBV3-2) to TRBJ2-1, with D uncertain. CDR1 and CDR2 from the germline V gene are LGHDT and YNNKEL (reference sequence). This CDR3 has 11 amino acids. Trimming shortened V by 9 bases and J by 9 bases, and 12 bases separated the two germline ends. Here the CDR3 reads CARGTAFEQFF. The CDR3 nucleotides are TGTGCCAGAGGAACAGCCTTTGAGCAGTTCTTC.

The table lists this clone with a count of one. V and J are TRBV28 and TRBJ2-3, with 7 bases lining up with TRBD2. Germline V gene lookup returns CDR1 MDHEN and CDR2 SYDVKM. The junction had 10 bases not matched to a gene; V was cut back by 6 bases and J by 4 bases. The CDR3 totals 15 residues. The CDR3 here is CASSPERDGSDTQYF. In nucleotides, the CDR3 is TGTGCCAGCAGCCCGGAGCGGGACGGGTCAGATACGCAGTATTTT.

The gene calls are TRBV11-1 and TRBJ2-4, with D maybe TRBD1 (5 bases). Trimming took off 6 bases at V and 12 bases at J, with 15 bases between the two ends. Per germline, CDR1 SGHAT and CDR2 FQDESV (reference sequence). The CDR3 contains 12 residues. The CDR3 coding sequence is TGTGCCAGCAGTCTCACTCAGGGTAATCAGTACTTC. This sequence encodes CASSLTQGNQYF.

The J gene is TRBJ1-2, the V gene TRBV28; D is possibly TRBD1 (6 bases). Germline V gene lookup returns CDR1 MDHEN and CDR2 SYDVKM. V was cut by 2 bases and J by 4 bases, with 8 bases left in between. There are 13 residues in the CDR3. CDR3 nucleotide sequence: TGTGCCAGCAGTTTAGGCAGGGGCTATGGCTACACCTTC. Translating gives CASSLGRGYGYTF.

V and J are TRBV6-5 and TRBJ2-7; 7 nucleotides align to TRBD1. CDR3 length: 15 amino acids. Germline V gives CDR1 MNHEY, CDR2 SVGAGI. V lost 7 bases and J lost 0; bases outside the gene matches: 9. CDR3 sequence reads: CASTHPTGSSYEQYF. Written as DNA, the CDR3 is TGTGCCAGCACCCACCCGACAGGGAGCTCCTACGAGCAGTACTTC.

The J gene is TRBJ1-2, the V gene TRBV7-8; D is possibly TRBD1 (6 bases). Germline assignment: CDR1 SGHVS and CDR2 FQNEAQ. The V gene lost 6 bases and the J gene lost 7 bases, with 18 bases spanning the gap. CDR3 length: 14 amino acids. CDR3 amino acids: CASSPQGRSGGYTF. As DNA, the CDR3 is TGTGCCAGCAGTCCACAGGGCAGGTCGGGTGGCTACACCTTC.

The CDR3 DNA reads TGTGCCAGCAACCCAGACAGGGGAGGAGGTCAGCCCCAGCATTTT. It yields the protein CASNPDRGGGQPQHF. This rearrangement joins TRBV2 to TRBJ1-5, with 8 bases identical to TRBD1. This CDR3 region has 15 residues. Germline values: CDR1 SNHLY, CDR2 FYNNEI. V shed 7 bases and J 6 bases; nucleotides not matched to a gene: 11.

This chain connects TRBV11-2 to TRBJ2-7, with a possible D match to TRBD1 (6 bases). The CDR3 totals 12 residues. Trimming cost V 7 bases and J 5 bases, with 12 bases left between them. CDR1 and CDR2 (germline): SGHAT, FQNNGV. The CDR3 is CASNIGGDEQYF. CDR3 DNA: TGTGCCAGCAACATAGGGGGTGACGAGCAGTACTTC.

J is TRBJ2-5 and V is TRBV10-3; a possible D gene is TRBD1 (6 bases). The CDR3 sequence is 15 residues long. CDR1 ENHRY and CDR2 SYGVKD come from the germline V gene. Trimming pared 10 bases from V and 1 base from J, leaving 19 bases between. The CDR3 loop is CATRDNLEAQETQYF. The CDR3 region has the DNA TGTGCCACTCGGGACAACCTAGAGGCCCAAGAGACCCAGTACTTC.

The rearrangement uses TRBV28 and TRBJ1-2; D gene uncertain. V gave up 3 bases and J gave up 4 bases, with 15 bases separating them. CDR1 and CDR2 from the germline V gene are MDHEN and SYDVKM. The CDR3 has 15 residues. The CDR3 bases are TGTGCCAGCAGTTTGCCCGGCCCGGCGGGCTATGGCTACACCTTC. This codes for CASSLPGPAGYGYTF.

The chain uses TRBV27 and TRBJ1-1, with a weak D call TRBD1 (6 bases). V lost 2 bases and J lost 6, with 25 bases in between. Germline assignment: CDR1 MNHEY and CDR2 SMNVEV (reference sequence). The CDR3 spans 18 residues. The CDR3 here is CASSLITGTSVGSAEAFF. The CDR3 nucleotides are TGTGCCAGCAGTTTAATCACCGGGACATCCGTCGGAAGCGCTGAAGCTTTCTTT.

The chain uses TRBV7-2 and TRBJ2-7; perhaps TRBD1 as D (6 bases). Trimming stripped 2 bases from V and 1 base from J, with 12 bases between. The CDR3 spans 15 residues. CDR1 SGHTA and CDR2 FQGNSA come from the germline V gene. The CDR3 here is CASSLQQGPSYEQYF. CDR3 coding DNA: TGTGCCAGCAGCTTACAGCAGGGGCCTTCCTACGAGCAGTACTTC. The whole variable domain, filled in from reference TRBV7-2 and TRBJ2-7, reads GAGVSQSPSNKVTEKGKDVELRCDPISGHTALYWYRQSLGQGLEFLIYFQGNSAPDKSGLPSDRFSAERTGGSVSTLTIQRTQQEDSAVYLCASSLQQGPSYEQYFGPGTRLTVT.

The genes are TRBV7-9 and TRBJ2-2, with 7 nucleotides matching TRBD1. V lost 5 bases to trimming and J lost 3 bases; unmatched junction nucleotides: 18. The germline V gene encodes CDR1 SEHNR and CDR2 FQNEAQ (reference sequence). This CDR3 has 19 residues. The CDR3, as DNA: TGTGCCAGCAGCCGAGGTATACAACAGGGACAGCAAGACACCGGGGAGCTGTTTTTT. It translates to CASSRGIQQGQQDTGELFF.